This is a list of T cell receptor beta chains from one sample in a study of T-cell memory formation after mild COVID-19. Each CDR3 protein gets one entry after TCRdb re-called the 5' RACE reads with MiXCR. The data contain roughly 450,000 distinct CDR3 sequences, approximately 18% of them singletons. The sequenced material came from PBMCs or a T cell subset sorted from them (not recorded which). The receptors were gathered from an adult woman who had mild COVID-19 (a few samples of this study predate the infection). Cell type and time point are not known. The CDR3 runs from the conserved cysteine through the conserved F or W. The order of the fields is J gene, V gene, clone size, CDR3 length, D gene, CDR3 protein, CDR3 DNA. D genes are given only for firm matches. Not every row has a clone size; where given, it reads once, few, many or a size class.

J: TRBJ1-6
V: TRBV20-1
size: many
length: 18
D: TRBD1
CDR3: CSARVGASTGDYNSPLHF
DNA: TGCAGTGCTAGAGTTGGGGCATCCACAGGGGACTATAATTCACCCCTCCACTTT

J: TRBJ2-7
V: TRBV9
size: -
length: 14
D: -
CDR3: CASSLAGDDYEQYF
DNA: TGTGCCAGCAGCTTAGCCGGGGATGACTACGAGCAGTACTTC

J: TRBJ2-1
V: TRBV19
size: -
length: 15
D: -
CDR3: CASGPGILSYNEQFF
DNA: TGTGCCAGCGGCCCCGGGATCCTCTCCTACAATGAGCAGTTCTTC

J: TRBJ1-5
V: TRBV19
size: -
length: 12
D: -
CDR3: CASRAGDQPQHF
DNA: TGTGCCAGTAGAGCAGGGGACCAGCCCCAGCATTTT

J: TRBJ1-2
V: TRBV9
size: -
length: 15
D: TRBD1
CDR3: CASSGTGTGNYGYTF
DNA: TGTGCCAGCAGCGGGACAGGGACAGGGAACTATGGCTACACCTTC

J: TRBJ1-1
V: TRBV6-2/TRBV6-3
size: few
length: 16
D: -
CDR3: CASSTRGTIRLTEAFF
DNA: TGTGCCAGCAGTACCCGGGGGACAATCCGGCTCACTGAAGCTTTCTTT

J: TRBJ2-7
V: TRBV19
size: -
length: 12
D: -
CDR3: CASSLQGVEQYF
DNA: TGTGCCAGTAGTCTTCAAGGTGTGGAGCAGTACTTC

J: TRBJ1-1
V: TRBV7-9
size: few
length: 15
D: -
CDR3: CASSLRPGANTEAFF
DNA: TGTGCCAGCAGCTTAAGGCCGGGGGCGAACACTGAAGCTTTCTTT

J: TRBJ1-1
V: TRBV7-6
size: few
length: 16
D: -
CDR3: CASSLYGPGVNTEAFF
DNA: TGTGCCAGCAGCCTTTATGGTCCTGGAGTGAACACTGAAGCTTTCTTT

J: TRBJ2-7
V: TRBV27
size: few
length: 15
D: TRBD2
CDR3: CASSLRLAGTYEQYF
DNA: TGTGCCAGCAGCCTGCGACTAGCGGGGACCTACGAGCAGTACTTC

J: TRBJ1-2
V: TRBV5-6
size: -
length: 15
D: TRBD1
CDR3: CASSQGQLPNYGYTF
DNA: TGTGCCAGCAGCCAGGGACAGCTACCCAACTATGGCTACACCTTC

J: TRBJ2-3
V: TRBV12-3/TRBV12-4
size: -
length: 16
D: TRBD2
CDR3: CASSQGIAGGGNTQYF
DNA: TGTGCCAGCAGCCAGGGGATAGCGGGGGGGGGAAATACGCAGTATTTT

J: TRBJ2-5
V: TRBV24-1
size: -
length: 15
D: -
CDR3: CATSELGGFGETQYF
DNA: TGTGCCACCAGTGAATTGGGGGGCTTCGGAGAGACCCAGTACTTC

J: TRBJ1-6
V: TRBV7-6
size: -
length: 14
D: TRBD1
CDR3: CASSRQGKNSPLHF
DNA: TGTGCCAGCAGCCGACAGGGAAAGAACTCACCCCTCCACTTT

J: TRBJ2-7
V: TRBV4-3
size: few
length: 15
D: -
CDR3: CASSHERDPTYEQYF
DNA: TGCGCCAGCAGCCATGAACGGGACCCAACCTACGAGCAGTACTTC

J: TRBJ2-3
V: TRBV4-3
size: few
length: 18
D: TRBD2
CDR3: CASSQFLASGRASDTQYF
DNA: TGCGCCAGCAGCCAATTTCTGGCTAGCGGGAGGGCCTCAGATACGCAGTATTTT

J: TRBJ2-3
V: TRBV12-3/TRBV12-4
size: many
length: 14
D: -
CDR3: CASSPHGGADTQYF
DNA: TGTGCCAGCAGCCCCCACGGGGGTGCAGATACGCAGTATTTT

J: TRBJ2-5
V: TRBV2
size: -
length: 14
D: -
CDR3: CASTSRVDSETQYF
DNA: TGTGCCAGCACCTCCAGGGTGGACAGTGAGACCCAGTACTTC

J: TRBJ2-3
V: TRBV27
size: many
length: 17
D: -
CDR3: CASSPLGARGLTDTQYF
DNA: TGTGCCAGCAGTCCCTTGGGAGCGCGGGGTCTCACAGATACGCAGTATTTT

J: TRBJ2-5
V: TRBV5-1
size: -
length: 15
D: TRBD1
CDR3: CASSLGTDHQETQYF
DNA: TGCGCCAGCAGCCTTGGGACAGACCATCAAGAGACCCAGTACTTC

J: TRBJ2-1
V: TRBV12-3/TRBV12-4
size: -
length: 16
D: TRBD2
CDR3: CASSQSSSGRGNEQFF
DNA: TGTGCCAGCAGTCAGTCAAGTAGCGGGAGGGGAAATGAGCAGTTCTTC

J: TRBJ2-5
V: TRBV7-6
size: few
length: 12
D: -
CDR3: CASSLGHETQYF
DNA: TGTGCCAGCAGCTTAGGGCATGAGACCCAGTACTTC

J: TRBJ2-5
V: TRBV20-1
size: -
length: 12
D: -
CDR3: CSAGPGLETQYF
DNA: TGCAGTGCCGGTCCCGGATTAGAGACCCAGTACTTC

J: TRBJ2-7
V: TRBV18
size: few
length: 16
D: TRBD2
CDR3: CASSPTRGGQPVEQYF
DNA: TGTGCCAGCTCACCCACCCGGGGAGGGCAACCGGTGGAGCAGTACTTC

J: TRBJ2-5
V: TRBV9
size: many
length: 16
D: TRBD1
CDR3: CASSARQGSPRETQYF
DNA: TGTGCCAGCAGCGCAAGACAGGGGTCCCCGCGAGAGACCCAGTACTTC

J: TRBJ2-1
V: TRBV4-3
size: many
length: 16
D: -
CDR3: CASSQDGGRGGNEQFF
DNA: TGCGCCAGCAGCCAAGACGGGGGCAGGGGAGGCAATGAGCAGTTCTTC

J: TRBJ2-1
V: TRBV27
size: -
length: 15
D: TRBD2
CDR3: CASSFGLAGHNEQFF
DNA: TGTGCCAGCAGTTTCGGTCTAGCGGGACACAATGAGCAGTTCTTC

J: TRBJ1-2
V: TRBV18
size: -
length: 14
D: -
CDR3: CASSPLDSLSGYTF
DNA: TGTGCCAGCTCACCCCTGGACAGTCTGTCAGGCTACACCTTC

J: TRBJ1-4
V: TRBV3-1
size: -
length: 15
D: -
CDR3: CASSYFGRRNEKLFF
DNA: TGTGCCAGCAGCTATTTTGGGCGACGTAATGAAAAACTGTTTTTT

J: TRBJ2-7
V: TRBV3-1
size: -
length: 16
D: -
CDR3: CASSKGGGPPFYEQYF
DNA: TGTGCCAGCAGCAAAGGGGGAGGGCCCCCCTTCTACGAGCAGTACTTC

J: TRBJ2-7
V: TRBV6-1
size: -
length: 12
D: -
CDR3: CASSERMSEQYF
DNA: TGTGCCAGCAGTGAAAGGATGTCCGAGCAGTACTTC

J: TRBJ2-2
V: TRBV12-3/TRBV12-4
size: -
length: 17
D: TRBD1
CDR3: CASPPPATGAYTGELFF
DNA: TGTGCCAGCCCCCCCCCCGCTACAGGGGCTTACACCGGGGAGCTGTTTTTT

J: TRBJ1-4
V: TRBV29-1
size: few
length: 14
D: TRBD1
CDR3: CSVEASTGGEKLFF
DNA: TGCAGCGTTGAAGCGTCGACAGGGGGCGAAAAACTGTTTTTT

J: TRBJ2-5
V: TRBV7-2
size: many
length: 16
D: TRBD2
CDR3: CASSLSSGRLAETQYF
DNA: TGTGCCAGCAGCTTATCAAGCGGGAGGTTGGCAGAGACCCAGTACTTC

J: TRBJ2-1
V: TRBV12-3/TRBV12-4
size: -
length: 14
D: -
CDR3: CASSVLSGPNEQFF
DNA: TGTGCCAGCAGCGTCTTATCGGGGCCTAATGAGCAGTTCTTC

J: TRBJ2-7
V: TRBV7-9
size: few
length: 16
D: -
CDR3: CASSRLMGALSYEQYF
DNA: TGTGCCAGCAGTAGACTTATGGGCGCCCTCTCCTACGAGCAGTACTTC

J: TRBJ2-2
V: TRBV6-5
size: -
length: 17
D: -
CDR3: CASSYSNRNRNTGELFF
DNA: TGTGCCAGCAGTTACTCTAACCGAAATAGGAACACCGGGGAGCTGTTTTTT

J: TRBJ2-3
V: TRBV5-1
size: -
length: 14
D: -
CDR3: CASRRLKATDTQYF
DNA: TGCGCCAGCAGGAGACTCAAGGCCACAGATACGCAGTATTTT

J: TRBJ1-2
V: TRBV5-1
size: -
length: 16
D: TRBD1
CDR3: CASSKLGTGSGYGYTF
DNA: TGCGCCAGCAGCAAGCTTGGGACAGGGTCGGGCTATGGCTACACCTTC

J: TRBJ2-3
V: TRBV25-1
size: -
length: 18
D: TRBD1
CDR3: CASSEYFRTGASTDTQYF
DNA: TGTGCCAGCAGTGAATATTTCAGGACAGGAGCTAGCACAGATACGCAGTATTTT

J: TRBJ2-5
V: TRBV12-3/TRBV12-4
size: -
length: 18
D: TRBD2
CDR3: CASSSGKWTSGVQETQYF
DNA: TGTGCCAGCAGTTCGGGAAAATGGACTAGCGGGGTACAAGAGACCCAGTACTTC

J: TRBJ2-1
V: TRBV19
size: -
length: 16
D: TRBD2
CDR3: CASQVAGATSYNEQFF
DNA: TGTGCCAGCCAAGTAGCGGGGGCCACCTCCTACAATGAGCAGTTCTTC

J: TRBJ1-3
V: TRBV12-3/TRBV12-4
size: -
length: 15
D: -
CDR3: CASSFNGPSVGTIYF
DNA: TGTGCCAGCAGTTTCAACGGGCCGTCCGTAGGCACCATATATTTT

J: TRBJ1-6
V: TRBV12-3/TRBV12-4
size: few
length: 16
D: -
CDR3: CASSRGRGSYNSPLHF
DNA: TGTGCCAGCAGCCGGGGCCGCGGCTCCTATAATTCACCCCTCCACTTT

J: TRBJ1-3
V: TRBV18
size: few
length: 11
D: -
CDR3: CASLEGNTIYF
DNA: TGTGCCAGCCTCGAAGGAAACACCATATATTTT

J: TRBJ2-5
V: TRBV20-1
size: -
length: 11
D: -
CDR3: CSARLTATQYF
DNA: TGCAGTGCTAGACTCACCGCGACCCAGTACTTC

J: TRBJ2-1
V: TRBV7-2
size: -
length: 16
D: TRBD2
CDR3: CASGKALGGSNDEQFF
DNA: TGTGCCAGCGGCAAGGCCCTCGGCGGGAGTAACGATGAGCAGTTCTTC

J: TRBJ2-7
V: TRBV7-9
size: -
length: 15
D: -
CDR3: CASSLGLYDAYEQYF
DNA: TGTGCCAGCAGCTTAGGACTTTATGACGCCTACGAGCAGTACTTC

J: TRBJ2-7
V: TRBV12-3/TRBV12-4
size: few
length: 14
D: -
CDR3: CASSLAGIAYEQYF
DNA: TGTGCCAGCAGTTTAGCAGGGATCGCCTACGAGCAGTACTTC

J: TRBJ2-2
V: TRBV6-2/TRBV6-3
size: -
length: 15
D: TRBD1
CDR3: CASSDRVMNTGELFF
DNA: TGTGCCAGCAGTGACAGGGTGATGAACACCGGGGAGCTGTTTTTT

J: TRBJ2-1
V: TRBV6-2/TRBV6-3
size: few
length: 14
D: -
CDR3: CASSYWGWDNEQFF
DNA: TGTGCCAGCAGTTACTGGGGATGGGACAATGAGCAGTTCTTC

J: TRBJ2-1
V: TRBV7-8
size: few
length: 14
D: -
CDR3: CASSLYRVVNEQFF
DNA: TGTGCCAGCAGCTTATACAGGGTGGTAAATGAGCAGTTCTTC

J: TRBJ2-1
V: TRBV27
size: -
length: 16
D: TRBD2
CDR3: CASQLSGRASYNEQFF
DNA: TGTGCCAGCCAACTTAGCGGGAGGGCTTCCTACAATGAGCAGTTCTTC

J: TRBJ2-7
V: TRBV7-6
size: -
length: 14
D: TRBD1
CDR3: CASSNRQGPSPQYF
DNA: TGTGCCAGCAGCAATCGACAGGGTCCCAGTCCGCAGTACTTC

J: TRBJ2-7
V: TRBV9
size: few
length: 15
D: -
CDR3: CASSPALGPSYEQYF
DNA: TGTGCCAGCAGCCCGGCCCTGGGACCCAGCTACGAGCAGTACTTC

J: TRBJ2-3
V: TRBV9
size: -
length: 17
D: TRBD2
CDR3: CASSVGVSGGPTDTQYF
DNA: TGTGCCAGCAGCGTAGGGGTTAGCGGGGGTCCCACAGATACGCAGTATTTT

J: TRBJ2-1
V: TRBV5-1
size: few
length: 17
D: TRBD2
CDR3: CASSLAASGGARNEQFF
DNA: TGCGCCAGCAGCTTGGCGGCTAGCGGGGGGGCAAGGAATGAGCAGTTCTTC

J: TRBJ1-2
V: TRBV12-3/TRBV12-4
size: -
length: 13
D: -
CDR3: CASSSQSVYGYTF
DNA: TGTGCCAGCAGTTCACAGTCCGTCTATGGCTACACCTTC